The text below deals with one TCR beta chain. The antigen is not known. This entry is derived from a study of neoadjuvant anti-PD-1 for oral cavity cancer. About the research overall: Around day 43, patients without progression received a fourth nivolumab dose before surgery. Study-wide points: Non-responders to neoadjuvant nivolumab had significantly more clonal PBMC T cells than responders.

The CDR3 is 14 amino acids. The V end lost 0 bases, the J end lost 1 base, and 6 bases lay between the germline ends. Germline assignment: CDR1 MGHRA and CDR2 YSYEKL. TCRdb keeps only in-frame clones here, not all; method: immunoSEQ multiplex PCR. The sample consists of more than 13,000 clones, about 73% of them appearing once. Time point indicated: after neoadjuvant nivolumab, at surgical resection. Patients had HPV-negative, locally advanced oral cavity squamous cell carcinoma. PBMCs were not maintained or expanded in culture before analysis. The sequence was collected from a person aged 40 to 85 with oral cavity squamous cell carcinoma. This sequence joins TRBV4-1 and TRBJ1-1; no clear D. Sample: PBMCs, taken after nivolumab (anti-PD-1) treatment. The CDR3 region is CASSQDLGNTEAFF. CDR3 bases: TGCGCCAGCAGCCAAGACCTAGGGAACACTGAAGCTTTCTTT.